These T cell receptor beta chains were read from a single sample in a study of shared clonotypes between healthy human individuals. Profiling relied on immunoSEQ multiplex PCR, and the TCRdb table lists in-frame clones only, not all of them. The repertoire holds about 490,000 clones, with about 79% as singletons. The material sequenced was PBMCs. All receptors come from a woman between 40 and 55 years old in good health. Some clones in this sample may be carry-over from other donors' samples. Each CDR3 is given with its conserved first and last residue. D genes are given only for firm matches. Clone sizes are given selectively: once, few, many, or a class where the clone is expanded.

cdr3_nt	cdr3_aa	j_call	v_call	clone_size	d_call
TGTGCCAGCAGCCAATCACAGAACATTCAGTACTTC	CASSQSQNIQYF	TRBJ2-4	TRBV14	-	-
TGTGCCTGGAGGTGGGACAGGGGCCCCAATTCACCCCTCCACTTT	CAWRWDRGPNSPLHF	TRBJ1-6	TRBV30	-	TRBD1
TGTGCCAGCAGCTCGAACAGGGGGCTGAGCACAGATACGCAGTATTTT	CASSSNRGLSTDTQYF	TRBJ2-3	TRBV7-9	-	TRBD1
TGTGCCAGCACCTCTCAGGGAGGTCATGGCTACACCTTC	CASTSQGGHGYTF	TRBJ1-2	TRBV28	-	-
TGTGCCAGCAGCTTGGTTGACGGGTACACCGGGGAGCTGTTTTTT	CASSLVDGYTGELFF	TRBJ2-2	TRBV5-4	few	-
TGTGCCAGCAGCTCCTGGCTAGCGGGAACCTACGAGCAGTACTTC	CASSSWLAGTYEQYF	TRBJ2-7	TRBV7-2	-	TRBD2
TGTGCCAGCAGTTTGAACGGCGGGCGAGAGCAGTACTTC	CASSLNGGREQYF	TRBJ2-7	TRBV6-5	few	-
TGCAGTGCGGACATTTCCTATGGCTACACCTTC	CSADISYGYTF	TRBJ1-2	TRBV20-1	-	-
TGTGCCAGCACCCTGTCGGGGCTGACCGGGGAGCTGTTTTTT	CASTLSGLTGELFF	TRBJ2-2	TRBV5-4	-	-
TGTGCCAGCAGCTTAGTACGGGGACACAACGAGCAGTACTTC	CASSLVRGHNEQYF	TRBJ2-7	TRBV11-2	-	-
TGTGCCAGCAGCTTAGGGCCCATACTCCCCGGTAATGAAAAACTGTTTTTT	CASSLGPILPGNEKLFF	TRBJ1-4	TRBV7-2	-	-
TGTGCCAGCAAGTACAGGGAGAATGAAAAACTGTTTTTT	CASKYRENEKLFF	TRBJ1-4	TRBV28	-	-
TGCACCAGCAGCCAAGAGGAGACTAGCGTCTACGAGCAGTACTTC	CTSSQEETSVYEQYF	TRBJ2-7	TRBV4-3	-	TRBD2
TGTGCCAGCAGCTTACGACAGGGGAATGAAAAACTGTTTTTT	CASSLRQGNEKLFF	TRBJ1-4	TRBV7-2	-	TRBD1
TGTGCCTGGAGTGTAACGGGACAGGGGGCCGAGCAGTACTTC	CAWSVTGQGAEQYF	TRBJ2-7	TRBV30	-	TRBD1
TGTGCCAGCTCACCCGGACCAGGGTCCTACGAGCAGTACTTC	CASSPGPGSYEQYF	TRBJ2-7	TRBV18	few	-
TGTGCCAGCACTCCTTGGGGGGCGGCTTCCTACGAGCAGTACTTC	CASTPWGAASYEQYF	TRBJ2-7	TRBV6-1	-	-
TGTGCCTGGAGCGGGACGGCTTATAATTCACCCCTCCACTTT	CAWSGTAYNSPLHF	TRBJ1-6	TRBV30	few	-
TGTGCCAGCAGCAGAACGGACCGCGGGTACGAGCAGTACTTC	CASSRTDRGYEQYF	TRBJ2-7	TRBV11-2	few	-
TGTGCCTCCCGGGGACTAGCGGGCACCGGGGAGCTGTTTTTT	CASRGLAGTGELFF	TRBJ2-2	TRBV30	-	TRBD2
TGCAGCGTTAGAAGCACAGATACGCAGTATTTT	CSVRSTDTQYF	TRBJ2-3	TRBV29-1	-	-
TGTGCCAGCAGCTTACAAACAAACACTGAAGCTTTCTTT	CASSLQTNTEAFF	TRBJ1-1	TRBV7-8	-	-
TGCGCCAGCAGCCAAGTGGTTCAGGCGGGACAGGGGGCGAGAAACACCATATATTTT	CASSQVVQAGQGARNTIYF	TRBJ1-3	TRBV4-1	-	TRBD1
TGTGCCAGCAGTGAAGGGACAGGGGATCTGGCCACTGAAGCTTTCTTT	CASSEGTGDLATEAFF	TRBJ1-1	TRBV6-1	few	TRBD1